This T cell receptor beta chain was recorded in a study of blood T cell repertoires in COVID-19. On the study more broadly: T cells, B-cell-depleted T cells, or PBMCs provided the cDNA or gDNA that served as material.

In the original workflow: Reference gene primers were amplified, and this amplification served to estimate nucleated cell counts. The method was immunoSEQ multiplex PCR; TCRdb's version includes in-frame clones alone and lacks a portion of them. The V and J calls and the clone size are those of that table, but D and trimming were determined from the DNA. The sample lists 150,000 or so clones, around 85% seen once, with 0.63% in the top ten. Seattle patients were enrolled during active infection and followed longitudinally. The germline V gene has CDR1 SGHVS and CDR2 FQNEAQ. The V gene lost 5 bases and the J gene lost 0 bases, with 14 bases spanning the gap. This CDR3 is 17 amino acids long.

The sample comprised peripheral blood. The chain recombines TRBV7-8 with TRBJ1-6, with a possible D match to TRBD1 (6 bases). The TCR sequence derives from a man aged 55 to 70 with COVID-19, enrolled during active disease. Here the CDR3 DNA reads TGTGCCAGCAGCAACCGGGACATCCCCTCCTATAATTCACCCCTCCACTTT. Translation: CASSNRDIPSYNSPLHF.